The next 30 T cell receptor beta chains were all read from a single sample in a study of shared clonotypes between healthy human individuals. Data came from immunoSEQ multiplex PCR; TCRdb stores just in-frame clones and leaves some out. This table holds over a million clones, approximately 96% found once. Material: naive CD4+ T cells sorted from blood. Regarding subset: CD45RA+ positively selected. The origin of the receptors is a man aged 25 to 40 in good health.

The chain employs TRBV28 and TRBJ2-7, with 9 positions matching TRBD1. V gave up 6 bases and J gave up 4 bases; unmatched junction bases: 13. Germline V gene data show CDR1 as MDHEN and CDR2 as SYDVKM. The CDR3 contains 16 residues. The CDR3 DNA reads TGTGCCAGCAGCGGACCTCCGGGACAGGGCCCGTACGAGCAGTACTTC. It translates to CASSGPPGQGPYEQYF.

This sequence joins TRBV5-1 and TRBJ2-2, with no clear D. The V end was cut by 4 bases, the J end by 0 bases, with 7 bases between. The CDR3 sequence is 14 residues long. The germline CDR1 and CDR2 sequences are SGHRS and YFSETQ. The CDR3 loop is CASSPDPNTGELFF. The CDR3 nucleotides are TGCGCCAGCAGCCCAGACCCGAACACCGGGGAGCTGTTTTTT.

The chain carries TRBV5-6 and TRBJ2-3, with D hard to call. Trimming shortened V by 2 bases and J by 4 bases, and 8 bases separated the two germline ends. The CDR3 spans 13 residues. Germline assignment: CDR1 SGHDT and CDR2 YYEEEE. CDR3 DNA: TGTGCCAGCAGCTTTAGTTCCCCAGATACGCAGTATTTT. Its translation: CASSFSSPDTQYF.

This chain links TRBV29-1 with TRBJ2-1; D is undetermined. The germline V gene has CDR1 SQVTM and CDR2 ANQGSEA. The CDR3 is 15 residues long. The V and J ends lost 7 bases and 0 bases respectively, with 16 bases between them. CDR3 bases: TGCAGCGCCGGTGAATGGGTTAGCTCCTACAATGAGCAGTTCTTC. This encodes CSAGEWVSSYNEQFF.

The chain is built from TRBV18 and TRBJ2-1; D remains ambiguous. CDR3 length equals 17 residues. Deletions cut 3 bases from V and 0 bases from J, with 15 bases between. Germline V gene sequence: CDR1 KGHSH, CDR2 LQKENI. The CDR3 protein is CASSPSQAGFSYNEQFF. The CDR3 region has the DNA TGTGCCAGCTCACCGTCCCAGGCAGGCTTCTCCTACAATGAGCAGTTCTTC.

The CDR3 sequence: CASSPNSQQFSNQPQHF. As DNA, the CDR3 is TGTGCCAGCTCACCAAATTCGCAACAGTTTAGCAATCAGCCCCAGCATTTT. The chain is built from TRBV18 and TRBJ1-5; D uncertain. CDR1 is KGHSH and CDR2 is LQKENI in the germline V gene. The V end lost 2 bases, the J end lost 0 bases, and 14 bases lay between the germline ends. This CDR3 spans 17 amino acids.

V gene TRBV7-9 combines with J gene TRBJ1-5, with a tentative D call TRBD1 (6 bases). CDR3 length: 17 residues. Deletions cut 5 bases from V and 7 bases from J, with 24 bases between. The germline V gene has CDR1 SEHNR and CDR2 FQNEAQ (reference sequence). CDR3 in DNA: TGTGCCAGCAGCGAGGGGGGGCTGACCCCACCGGAGCAGCCCCAGCATTTT. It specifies CASSEGGLTPPEQPQHF.

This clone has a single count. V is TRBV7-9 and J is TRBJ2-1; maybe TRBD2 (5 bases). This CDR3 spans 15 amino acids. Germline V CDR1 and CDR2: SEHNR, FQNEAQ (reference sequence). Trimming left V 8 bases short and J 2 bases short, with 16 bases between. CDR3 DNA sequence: TGTGCCAGCGGGTTGTGGACTTCCCCCTACAATGAGCAGTTCTTC. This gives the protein CASGLWTSPYNEQFF. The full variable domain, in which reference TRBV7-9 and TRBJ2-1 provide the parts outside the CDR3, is DTGVSQNPRHKITKRGQNVTFRCDPISEHNRLYWYRQTLGQGPEFLTYFQNEAQLEKSRLLSDRFSAERPKGSFSTLEIQRTEQGDSAMYLCASGLWTSPYNEQFFGPGTRLTVL.

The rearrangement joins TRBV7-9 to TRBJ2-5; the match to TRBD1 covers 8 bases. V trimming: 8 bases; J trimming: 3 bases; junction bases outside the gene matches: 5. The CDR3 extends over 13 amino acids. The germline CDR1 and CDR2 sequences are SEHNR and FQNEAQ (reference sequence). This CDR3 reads CASSRGREETQYF. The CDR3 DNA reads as TGTGCCAGCTCCAGGGGGCGGGAAGAGACCCAGTACTTC.

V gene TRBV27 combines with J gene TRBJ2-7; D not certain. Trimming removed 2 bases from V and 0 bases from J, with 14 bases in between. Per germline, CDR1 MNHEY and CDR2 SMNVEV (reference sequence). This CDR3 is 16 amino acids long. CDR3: CASSLAPGPSSYEQYF. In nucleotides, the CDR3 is TGTGCCAGCAGTTTAGCCCCCGGGCCGAGCTCCTACGAGCAGTACTTC.

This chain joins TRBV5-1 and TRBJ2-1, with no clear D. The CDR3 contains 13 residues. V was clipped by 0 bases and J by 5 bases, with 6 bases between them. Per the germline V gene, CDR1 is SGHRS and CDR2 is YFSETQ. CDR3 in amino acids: CASSLGNNNEQFF. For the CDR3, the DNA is TGCGCCAGCAGCTTGGGAAATAACAATGAGCAGTTCTTC.

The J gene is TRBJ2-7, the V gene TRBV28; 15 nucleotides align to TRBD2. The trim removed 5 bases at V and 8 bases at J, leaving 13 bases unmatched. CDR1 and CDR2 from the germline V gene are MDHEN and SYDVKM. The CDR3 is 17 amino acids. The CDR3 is CASSPPTGLAGGGKQYF. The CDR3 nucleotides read TGTGCCAGCAGTCCCCCAACGGGACTAGCGGGAGGTGGAAAGCAGTACTTC. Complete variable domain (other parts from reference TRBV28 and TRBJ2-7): DVKVTQSSRYLVKRTGEKVFLECVQDMDHENMFWYRQDPGLGLRLIYFSYDVKMKEKGDIPEGYSVSREKKERFSLILESASTNQTSMYLCASSPPTGLAGGGKQYFGPGTRLTVT.

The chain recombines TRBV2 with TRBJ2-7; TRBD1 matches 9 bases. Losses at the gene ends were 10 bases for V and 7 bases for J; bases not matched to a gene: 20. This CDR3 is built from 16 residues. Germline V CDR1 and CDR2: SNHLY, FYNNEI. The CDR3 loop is CATTDRQGVPGVEQYF. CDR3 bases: TGTGCCACCACCGACCGACAGGGGGTCCCCGGTGTGGAGCAGTACTTC.

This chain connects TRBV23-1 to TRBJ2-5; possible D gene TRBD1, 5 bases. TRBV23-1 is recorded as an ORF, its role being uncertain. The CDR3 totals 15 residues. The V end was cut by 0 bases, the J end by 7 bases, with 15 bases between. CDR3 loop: CASSQSESGKGTQYF. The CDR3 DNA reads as TGCGCCAGCAGTCAATCGGAGTCAGGGAAAGGGACCCAGTACTTC.

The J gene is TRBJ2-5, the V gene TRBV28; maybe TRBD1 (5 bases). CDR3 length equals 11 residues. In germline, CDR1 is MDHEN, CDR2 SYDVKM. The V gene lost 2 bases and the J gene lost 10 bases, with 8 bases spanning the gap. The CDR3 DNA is TGTGCCAGCAGTTTACAGGGAAGCCAGTACTTC. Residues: CASSLQGSQYF. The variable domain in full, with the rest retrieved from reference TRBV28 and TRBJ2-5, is DVKVTQSSRYLVKRTGEKVFLECVQDMDHENMFWYRQDPGLGLRLIYFSYDVKMKEKGDIPEGYSVSREKKERFSLILESASTNQTSMYLCASSLQGSQYFGPGTRLLVL.

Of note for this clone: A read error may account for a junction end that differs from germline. The CDR3 is CASSPTDQQTQYF. CDR3 sequence (DNA): TGTGCCAGCAGCCCTACGGACCAACAGACCCAGTACTTC. The rearrangement uses TRBV5-4 and TRBJ2-5, with D unclear. This CDR3 comprises 13 residues. Looked up from germline, CDR1 is SGHNT and CDR2 is YYREEE (reference sequence).

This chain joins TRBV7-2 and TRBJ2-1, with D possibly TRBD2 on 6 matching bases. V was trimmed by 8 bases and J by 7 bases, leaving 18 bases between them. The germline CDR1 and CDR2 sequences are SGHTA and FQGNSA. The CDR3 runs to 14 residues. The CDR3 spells CASSLFRDLNEQFF. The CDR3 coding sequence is TGTGCCAGCTCCTTGTTCCGGGACTTAAATGAGCAGTTCTTC.

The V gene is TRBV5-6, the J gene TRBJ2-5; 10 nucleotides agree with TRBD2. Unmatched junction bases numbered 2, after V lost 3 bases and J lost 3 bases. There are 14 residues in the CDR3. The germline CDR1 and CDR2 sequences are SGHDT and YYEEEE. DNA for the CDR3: TGTGCCAGCAGCTCCGGACTAGCGGAAGAGACCCAGTACTTC. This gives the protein CASSSGLAEETQYF.

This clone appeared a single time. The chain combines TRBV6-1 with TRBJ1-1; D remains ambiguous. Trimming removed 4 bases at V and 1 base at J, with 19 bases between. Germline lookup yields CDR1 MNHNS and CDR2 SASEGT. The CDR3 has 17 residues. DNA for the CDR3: TGTGCCAGCAGTGGTGCCGGGGTTACCGCGAGGAACACTGAAGCTTTCTTT. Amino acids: CASSGAGVTARNTEAFF.

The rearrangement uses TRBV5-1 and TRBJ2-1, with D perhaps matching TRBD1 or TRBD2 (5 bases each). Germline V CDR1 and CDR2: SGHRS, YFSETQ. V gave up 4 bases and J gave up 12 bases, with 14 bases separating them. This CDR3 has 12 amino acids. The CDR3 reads CASSQTGAPQFF. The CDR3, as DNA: TGCGCCAGCAGCCAGACCGGGGCCCCGCAGTTCTTC.

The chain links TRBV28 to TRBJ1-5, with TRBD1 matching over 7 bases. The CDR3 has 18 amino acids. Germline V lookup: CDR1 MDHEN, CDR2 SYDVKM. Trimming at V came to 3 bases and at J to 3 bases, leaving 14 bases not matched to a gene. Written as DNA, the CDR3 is TGTGCCAGCAGTTTTCTATCGCCCCGGACAGGTCCCAATCAGCCCCAGCATTTT. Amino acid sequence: CASSFLSPRTGPNQPQHF.

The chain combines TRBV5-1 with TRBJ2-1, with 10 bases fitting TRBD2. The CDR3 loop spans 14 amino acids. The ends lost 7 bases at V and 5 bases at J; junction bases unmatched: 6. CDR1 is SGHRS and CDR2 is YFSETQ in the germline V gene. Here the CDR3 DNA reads TGCGCCAGCGGCGGGCTAGCGGGAGACAATGAGCAGTTCTTC. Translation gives CASGGLAGDNEQFF.

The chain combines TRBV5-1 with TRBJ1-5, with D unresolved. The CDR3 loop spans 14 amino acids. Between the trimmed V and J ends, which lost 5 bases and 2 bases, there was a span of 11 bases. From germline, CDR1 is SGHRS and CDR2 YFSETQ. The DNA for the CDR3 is TGCGCCAGCAGAAATCCACGCGGCAATCAGCCCCAGCATTTT. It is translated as CASRNPRGNQPQHF.

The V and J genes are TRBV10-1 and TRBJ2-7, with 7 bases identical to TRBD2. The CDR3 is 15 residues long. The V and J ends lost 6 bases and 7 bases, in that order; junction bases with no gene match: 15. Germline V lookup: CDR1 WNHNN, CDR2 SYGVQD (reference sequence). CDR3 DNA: TGCGCCAGCAGCGCCACTAGCGTGCTAGGTCGGGAGCAGTACTTC. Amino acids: CASSATSVLGREQYF.

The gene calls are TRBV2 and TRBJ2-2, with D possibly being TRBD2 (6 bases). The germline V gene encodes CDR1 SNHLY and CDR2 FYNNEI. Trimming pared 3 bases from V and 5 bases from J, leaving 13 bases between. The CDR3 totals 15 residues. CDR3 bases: TGTGCCAGCAGTGACCGGGACGGAGGGACCGGGGAGCTGTTTTTT. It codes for CASSDRDGGTGELFF.

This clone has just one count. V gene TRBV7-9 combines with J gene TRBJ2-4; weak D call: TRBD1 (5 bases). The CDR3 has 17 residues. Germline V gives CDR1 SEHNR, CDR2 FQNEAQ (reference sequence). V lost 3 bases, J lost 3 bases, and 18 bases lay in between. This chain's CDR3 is CASSFPPGQHHKNIQYF. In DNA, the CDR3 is TGTGCCAGCAGCTTCCCCCCAGGGCAACACCACAAAAACATTCAGTACTTC.

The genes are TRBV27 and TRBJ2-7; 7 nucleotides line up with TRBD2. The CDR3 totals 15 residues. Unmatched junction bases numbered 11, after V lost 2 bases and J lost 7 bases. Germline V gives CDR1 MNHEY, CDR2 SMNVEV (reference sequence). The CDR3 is CASSLQRDLRGEQYF. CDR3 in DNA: TGTGCCAGCAGTTTACAGCGGGACCTCCGGGGAGAGCAGTACTTC.

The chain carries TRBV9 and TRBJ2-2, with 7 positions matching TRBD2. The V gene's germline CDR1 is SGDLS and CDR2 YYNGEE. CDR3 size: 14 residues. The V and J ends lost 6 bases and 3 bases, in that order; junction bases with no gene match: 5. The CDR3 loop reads CASTLRGDTGELFF. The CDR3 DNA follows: TGTGCCAGCACCTTACGGGGGGACACCGGGGAGCTGTTTTTT.

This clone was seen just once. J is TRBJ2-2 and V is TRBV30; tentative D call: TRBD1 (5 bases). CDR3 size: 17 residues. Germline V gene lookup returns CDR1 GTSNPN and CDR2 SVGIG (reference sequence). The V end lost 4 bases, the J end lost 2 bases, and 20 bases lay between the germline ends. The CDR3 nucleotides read TGTGCCTGGATCCCGAAATCCGGGCAGGGCAACACCGGGGAGCTGTTTTTT. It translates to CAWIPKSGQGNTGELFF.

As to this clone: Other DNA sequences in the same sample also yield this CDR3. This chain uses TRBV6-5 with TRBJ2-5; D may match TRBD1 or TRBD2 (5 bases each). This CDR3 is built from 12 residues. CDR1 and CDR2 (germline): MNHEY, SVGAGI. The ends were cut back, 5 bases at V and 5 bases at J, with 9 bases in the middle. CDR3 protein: CASSQGRETQYF. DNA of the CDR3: TGTGCCAGCAGTCAGGGACGGGAGACCCAGTACTTC.